This T cell receptor (beta chain) was found in a study of long-term antiretroviral therapy in people with HIV. Overall study results and limits: An increase in diversity followed ART, yet levels stayed below transplant donor controls. Documentation of ART adherence, viral resistance or therapy changes was absent. HIV repertoires spanned narrower CDR3 length ranges than controls.

This clone was picked up one time. Its specificity is unknown. This CDR3 is built from 14 residues. The V and J ends lost 5 bases and 3 bases, in that order; junction bases with no gene match: 4. Germline V gene data show CDR1 as MDHEN and CDR2 as SYDVKM. Researchers report immunoSEQ v3.0 was run at survey level. The sequencing target was about 35,000-55,000 T-cell genomes per sample. The protocol was immunoSEQ multiplex PCR, while the TCRdb copy is restricted to in-frame clones and leaves out a portion. The profile covers under 45,000 clones, with over 90% appearing a single time and 2% to 2.5% taken by the ten largest.

The rearrangement links TRBV28 to TRBJ1-3, with TRBD1 matching over 7 bases. This receptor was obtained from a man aged 25-45 years with HIV. The input for sequencing was unsorted PBMCs, taken approximately 9.5 years after starting antiretroviral therapy. DNA of the CDR3: TGTGCCAGCAGTAGGGGACAGAGTGGAAACACCATATATTTT. It encodes CASSRGQSGNTIYF.